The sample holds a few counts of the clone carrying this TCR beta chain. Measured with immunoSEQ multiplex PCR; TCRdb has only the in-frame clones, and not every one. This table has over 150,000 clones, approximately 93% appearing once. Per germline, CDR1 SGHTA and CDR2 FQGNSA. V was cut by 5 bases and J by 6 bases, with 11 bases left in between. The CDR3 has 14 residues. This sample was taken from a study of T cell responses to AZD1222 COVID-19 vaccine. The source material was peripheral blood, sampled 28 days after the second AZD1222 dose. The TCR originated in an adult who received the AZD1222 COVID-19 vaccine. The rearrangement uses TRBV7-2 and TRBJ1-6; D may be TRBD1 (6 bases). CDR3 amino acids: CASSPDRSNSPLHF. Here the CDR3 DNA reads TGTGCCAGCAGCCCCGACAGGAGTAATTCACCCCTCCACTTT.